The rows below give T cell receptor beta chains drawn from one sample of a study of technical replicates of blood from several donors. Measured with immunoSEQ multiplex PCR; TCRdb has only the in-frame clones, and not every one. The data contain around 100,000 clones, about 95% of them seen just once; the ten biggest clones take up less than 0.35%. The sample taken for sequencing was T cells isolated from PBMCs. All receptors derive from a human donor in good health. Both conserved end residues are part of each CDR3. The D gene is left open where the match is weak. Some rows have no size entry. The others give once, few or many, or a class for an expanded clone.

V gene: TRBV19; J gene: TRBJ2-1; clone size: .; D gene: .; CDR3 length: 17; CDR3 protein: CASSPQGTHLRQNEQFF; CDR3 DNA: TGTGCCAGTAGCCCCCAGGGGACCCACCTCCGCCAGAATGAGCAGTTCTTC
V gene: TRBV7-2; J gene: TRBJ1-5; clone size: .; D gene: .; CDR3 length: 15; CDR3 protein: CASSLVYGGHQPQHF; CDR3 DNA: TGTGCCAGCAGCTTAGTTTACGGGGGTCATCAGCCCCAGCATTTT
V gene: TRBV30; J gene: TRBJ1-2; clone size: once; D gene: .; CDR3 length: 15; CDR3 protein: CAWSPPFAGAYGYTF; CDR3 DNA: TGTGCCTGGAGTCCCCCATTCGCGGGGGCCTATGGCTACACCTTC
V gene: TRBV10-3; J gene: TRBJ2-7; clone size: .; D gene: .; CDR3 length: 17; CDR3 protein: CAISESGEAGFPYEQYF; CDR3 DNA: TGTGCCATCAGTGAGTCGGGGGAGGCAGGGTTTCCCTACGAGCAGTACTTC
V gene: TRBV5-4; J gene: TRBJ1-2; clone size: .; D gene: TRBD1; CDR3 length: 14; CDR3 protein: CASSLDRGNYGYTF; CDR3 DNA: TGTGCCAGCAGCTTGGACAGGGGAAACTATGGCTACACCTTC
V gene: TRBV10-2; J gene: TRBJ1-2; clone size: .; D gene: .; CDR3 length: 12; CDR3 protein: CASSERRGGYTF; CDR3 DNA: TGCGCCAGCAGTGAGAGGAGGGGCGGCTACACCTTC
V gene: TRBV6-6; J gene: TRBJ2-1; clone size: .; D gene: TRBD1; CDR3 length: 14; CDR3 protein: CASSLTGGHNEQFF; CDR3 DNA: TGTGCCAGCAGTTTGACAGGGGGTCACAATGAGCAGTTCTTC
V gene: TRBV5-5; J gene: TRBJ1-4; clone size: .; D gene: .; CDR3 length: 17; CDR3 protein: CASSSYTQGATNEKLFF; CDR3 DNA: TGTGCCAGCAGCTCGTATACACAGGGCGCAACTAATGAAAAACTGTTTTTT
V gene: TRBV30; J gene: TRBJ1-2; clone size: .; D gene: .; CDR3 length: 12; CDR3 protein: CAWSSQVGGYTF; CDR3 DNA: TGTGCCTGGAGTTCCCAGGTAGGAGGCTACACCTTC
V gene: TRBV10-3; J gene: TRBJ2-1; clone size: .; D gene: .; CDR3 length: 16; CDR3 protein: CAISDVRDSERMEQFF; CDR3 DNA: TGTGCCATCAGTGATGTCCGGGACTCCGAAAGAATGGAGCAGTTCTTC
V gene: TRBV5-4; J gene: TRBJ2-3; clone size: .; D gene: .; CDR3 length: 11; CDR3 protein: CASSLRDTQYF; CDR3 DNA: TGTGCCAGCAGCTTACGGGATACGCAGTATTTT
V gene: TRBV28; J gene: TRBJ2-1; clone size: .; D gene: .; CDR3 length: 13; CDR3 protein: CASSWDNNNEQFF; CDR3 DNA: TGTGCCAGCAGCTGGGACAATAACAATGAGCAGTTCTTC
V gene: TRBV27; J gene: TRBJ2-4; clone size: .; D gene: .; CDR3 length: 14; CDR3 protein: CASSFGQGKNIQYF; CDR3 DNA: TGTGCCAGCAGTTTTGGTCAGGGAAAAAACATTCAGTACTTC
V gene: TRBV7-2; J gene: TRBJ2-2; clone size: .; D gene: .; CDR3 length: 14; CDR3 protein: CASSLRGYTGELFF; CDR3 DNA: TGTGCCAGCAGCTTAAGGGGGTACACCGGGGAGCTGTTTTTT
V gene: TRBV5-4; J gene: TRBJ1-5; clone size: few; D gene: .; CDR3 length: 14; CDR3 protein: CASSSDSSNQPQHF; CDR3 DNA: TGTGCCAGCAGCTCAGACAGCTCTAATCAGCCCCAGCATTTT
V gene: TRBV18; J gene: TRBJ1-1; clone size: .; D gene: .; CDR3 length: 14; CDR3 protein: CASSPLGGGTEAFF; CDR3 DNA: TGTGCCAGCTCACCCCTAGGGGGTGGCACTGAAGCTTTCTTT
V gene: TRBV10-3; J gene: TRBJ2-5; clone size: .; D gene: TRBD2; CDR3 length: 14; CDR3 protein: CAISLAGRQETQYF; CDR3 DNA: TGTGCCATCAGTCTAGCGGGCCGTCAAGAGACCCAGTACTTC
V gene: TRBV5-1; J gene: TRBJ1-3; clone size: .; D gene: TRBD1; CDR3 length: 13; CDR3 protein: CASSTGAGNTIYF; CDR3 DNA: TGCGCCAGCAGCACAGGGGCTGGAAACACCATATATTTT
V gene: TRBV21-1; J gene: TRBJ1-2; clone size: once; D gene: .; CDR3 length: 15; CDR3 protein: CASSKGGGSNYGYTF; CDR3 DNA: TGTGCCAGCAGCAAAGGGGGGGGATCTAACTATGGCTACACCTTC
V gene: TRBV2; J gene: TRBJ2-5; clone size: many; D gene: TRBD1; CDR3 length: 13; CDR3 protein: CASSANRGETQYF; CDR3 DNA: TGTGCCAGCAGTGCTAACAGGGGGGAGACCCAGTACTTC
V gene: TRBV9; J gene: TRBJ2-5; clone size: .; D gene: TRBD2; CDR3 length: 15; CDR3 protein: CASSALAGGGETQYF; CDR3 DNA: TGTGCCAGCAGCGCATTAGCGGGAGGGGGAGAGACCCAGTACTTC
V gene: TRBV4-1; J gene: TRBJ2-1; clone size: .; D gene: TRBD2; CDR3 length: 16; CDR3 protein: CASSQEVAGGYNEQFF; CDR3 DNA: TGCGCCAGCAGCCAAGAGGTAGCGGGAGGGTACAATGAGCAGTTCTTC
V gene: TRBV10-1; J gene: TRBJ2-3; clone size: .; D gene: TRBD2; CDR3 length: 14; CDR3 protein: CASSLAGGLDTQYF; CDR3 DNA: TGCGCCAGCAGTCTAGCGGGAGGGCTGGATACGCAGTATTTT
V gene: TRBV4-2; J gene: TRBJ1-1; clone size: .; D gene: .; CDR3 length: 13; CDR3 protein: CASSQGTDTEAFF; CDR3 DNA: TGTGCCAGCAGCCAAGGGACAGACACTGAAGCTTTCTTT
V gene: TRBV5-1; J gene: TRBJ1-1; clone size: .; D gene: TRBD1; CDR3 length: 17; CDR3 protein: CASSIMTGYIKDTEAFF; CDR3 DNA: TGCGCCAGCAGCATAATGACAGGGTACATTAAGGACACTGAAGCTTTCTTT
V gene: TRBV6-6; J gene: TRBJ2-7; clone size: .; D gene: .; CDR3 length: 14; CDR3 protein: CASSYSGRAWEQYF; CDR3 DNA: TGTGCCAGCAGTTACTCGGGCCGCGCGTGGGAGCAGTACTTC
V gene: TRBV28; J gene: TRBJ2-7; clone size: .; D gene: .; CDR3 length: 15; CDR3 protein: CASSSGHWSSYEQYF; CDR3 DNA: TGTGCCAGCAGTTCCGGACACTGGAGCTCCTACGAGCAGTACTTC
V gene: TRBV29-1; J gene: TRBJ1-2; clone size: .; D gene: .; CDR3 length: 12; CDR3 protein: CSVDQGDYGYTF; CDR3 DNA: TGCAGCGTTGATCAGGGTGACTATGGCTACACCTTC
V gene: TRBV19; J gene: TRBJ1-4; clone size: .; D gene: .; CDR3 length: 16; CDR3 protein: CASSIDREVANEKLFF; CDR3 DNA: TGTGCCAGTAGTATAGATCGTGAGGTGGCTAATGAAAAACTGTTTTTT
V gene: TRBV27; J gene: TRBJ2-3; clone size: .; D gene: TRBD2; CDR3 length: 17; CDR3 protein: CASSRLAGLPSTDTQYF; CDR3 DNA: TGTGCCAGCAGTCGGCTAGCGGGCCTACCTAGCACAGATACGCAGTATTTT
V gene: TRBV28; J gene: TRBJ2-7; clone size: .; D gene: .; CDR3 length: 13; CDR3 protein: CASRGTTTYEQYF; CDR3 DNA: TGTGCCAGCAGGGGCACAACAACCTACGAGCAGTACTTC
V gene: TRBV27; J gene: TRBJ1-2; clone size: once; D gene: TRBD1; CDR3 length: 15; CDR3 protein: CASSLSDRGIYGYTF; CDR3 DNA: TGTGCCAGCAGTTTATCCGACAGGGGTATTTATGGCTACACCTTC
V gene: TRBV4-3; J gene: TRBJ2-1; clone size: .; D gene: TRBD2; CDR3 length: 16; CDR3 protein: CASSGRAGSGDNEQFF; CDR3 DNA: TGCGCCAGCAGCGGTCGAGCGGGAAGCGGAGACAATGAGCAGTTCTTC
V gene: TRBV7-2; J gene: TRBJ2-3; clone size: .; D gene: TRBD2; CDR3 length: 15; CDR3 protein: CASSLGAGEADTQYF; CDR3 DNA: TGTGCCAGCAGCTTGGGAGCGGGGGAGGCAGATACGCAGTATTTT
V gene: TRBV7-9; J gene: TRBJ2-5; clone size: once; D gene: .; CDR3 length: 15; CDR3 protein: CASSLEQGRRETQYF; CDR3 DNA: TGTGCCAGCAGCTTAGAACAGGGAAGAAGGGAGACCCAGTACTTC
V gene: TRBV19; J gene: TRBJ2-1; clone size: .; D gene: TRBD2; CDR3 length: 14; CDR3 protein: CASRDPARGGGQFF; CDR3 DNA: TGTGCCAGTAGGGACCCTGCAAGGGGCGGGGGGCAGTTCTTC
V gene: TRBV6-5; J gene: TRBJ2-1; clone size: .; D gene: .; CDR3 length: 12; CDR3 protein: CASSTAYNEQFF; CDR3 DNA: TGTGCCAGCAGTACAGCATACAATGAGCAGTTCTTC
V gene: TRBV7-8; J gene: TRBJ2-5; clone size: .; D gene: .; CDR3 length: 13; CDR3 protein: CASSLVDIFGQYF; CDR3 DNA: TGTGCCAGCAGCTTAGTAGACATTTTTGGTCAGTACTTC
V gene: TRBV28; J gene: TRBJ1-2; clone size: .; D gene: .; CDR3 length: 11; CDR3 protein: CASSFTGGYTF; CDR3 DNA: TGTGCCAGCAGTTTTACGGGTGGCTACACCTTC
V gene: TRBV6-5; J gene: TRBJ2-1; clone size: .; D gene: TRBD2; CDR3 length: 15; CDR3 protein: CASSYVGGGYNEQFF; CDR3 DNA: TGTGCCAGCAGTTACGTCGGGGGAGGGTACAATGAGCAGTTCTTC
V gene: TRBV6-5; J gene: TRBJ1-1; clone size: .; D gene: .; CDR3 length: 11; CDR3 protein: CASRQGPEAFF; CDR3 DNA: TGTGCCAGCAGACAGGGACCTGAAGCTTTCTTT
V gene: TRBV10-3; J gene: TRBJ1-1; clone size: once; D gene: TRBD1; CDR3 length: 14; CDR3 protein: CAIRVQGKNTEAFF; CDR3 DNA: TGTGCCATCAGGGTACAGGGGAAGAACACTGAAGCTTTCTTT
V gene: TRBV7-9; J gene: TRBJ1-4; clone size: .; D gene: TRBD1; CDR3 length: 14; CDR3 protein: CASSSGQGGKKLFF; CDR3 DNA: TGTGCCAGCAGCTCTGGACAGGGAGGGAAAAAACTGTTTTTT
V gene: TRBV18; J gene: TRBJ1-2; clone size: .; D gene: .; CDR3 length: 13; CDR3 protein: CASSPDSNYGYTF; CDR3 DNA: TGTGCCAGCTCCCCCGACAGTAACTATGGCTACACCTTC
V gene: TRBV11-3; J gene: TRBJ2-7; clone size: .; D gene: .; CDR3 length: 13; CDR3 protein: CASSLEGSYEQYF; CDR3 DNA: TGTGCCAGCAGCTTAGAGGGCAGCTACGAGCAGTACTTC
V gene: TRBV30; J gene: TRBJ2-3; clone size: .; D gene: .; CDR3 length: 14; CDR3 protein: CAWSVDRSTDTQYF; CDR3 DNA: TGTGCCTGGAGTGTAGACAGGAGCACAGATACGCAGTATTTT
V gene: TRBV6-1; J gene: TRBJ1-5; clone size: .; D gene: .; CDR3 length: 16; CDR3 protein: CASSELFEAIGQPQHF; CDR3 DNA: TGTGCCAGCAGTGAATTGTTTGAGGCCATCGGTCAGCCCCAGCATTTT
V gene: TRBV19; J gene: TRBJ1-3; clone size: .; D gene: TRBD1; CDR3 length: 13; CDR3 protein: CASTWTGGNTIYF; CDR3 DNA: TGTGCCAGTACCTGGACAGGAGGAAACACCATATATTTT
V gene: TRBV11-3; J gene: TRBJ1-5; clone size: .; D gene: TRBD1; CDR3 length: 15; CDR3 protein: CASSLGQGSNQPQHF; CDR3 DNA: TGTGCCAGCAGCTTAGGACAGGGCAGCAATCAGCCCCAGCATTTT
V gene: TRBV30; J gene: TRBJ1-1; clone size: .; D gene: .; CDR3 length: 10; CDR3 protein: CAWSDSEAFF; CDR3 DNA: TGTGCCTGGAGTGACAGTGAAGCTTTCTTT
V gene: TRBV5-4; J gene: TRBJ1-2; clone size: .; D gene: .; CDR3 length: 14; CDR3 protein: CASSVGSTIYGYTF; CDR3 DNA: TGTGCCAGCAGCGTTGGGAGCACGATCTATGGCTACACCTTC
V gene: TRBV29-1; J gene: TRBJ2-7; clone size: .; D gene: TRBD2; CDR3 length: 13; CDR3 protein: CSVSSGSGYEQYF; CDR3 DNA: TGCAGCGTTAGTAGCGGGAGTGGGTACGAGCAGTACTTC
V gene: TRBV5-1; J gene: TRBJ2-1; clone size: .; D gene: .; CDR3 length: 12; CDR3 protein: CASSGQGREQFF; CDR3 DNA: TGCGCCAGCAGCGGGCAGGGGAGAGAGCAGTTCTTC
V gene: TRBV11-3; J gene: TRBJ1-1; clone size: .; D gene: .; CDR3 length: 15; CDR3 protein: CASSLGPRGNTEAFF; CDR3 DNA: TGTGCCAGCAGCTTAGGCCCCAGGGGGAACACTGAAGCTTTCTTT
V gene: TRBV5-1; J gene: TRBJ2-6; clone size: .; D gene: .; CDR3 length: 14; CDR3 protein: CASKEGSGANVLTF; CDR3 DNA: TGCGCCAGCAAAGAGGGAAGTGGGGCCAACGTCCTGACTTTC
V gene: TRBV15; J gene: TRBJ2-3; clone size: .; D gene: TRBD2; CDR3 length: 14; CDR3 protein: CATEAGGYPDTQYF; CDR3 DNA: TGTGCCACCGAGGCGGGAGGGTACCCAGATACGCAGTATTTT